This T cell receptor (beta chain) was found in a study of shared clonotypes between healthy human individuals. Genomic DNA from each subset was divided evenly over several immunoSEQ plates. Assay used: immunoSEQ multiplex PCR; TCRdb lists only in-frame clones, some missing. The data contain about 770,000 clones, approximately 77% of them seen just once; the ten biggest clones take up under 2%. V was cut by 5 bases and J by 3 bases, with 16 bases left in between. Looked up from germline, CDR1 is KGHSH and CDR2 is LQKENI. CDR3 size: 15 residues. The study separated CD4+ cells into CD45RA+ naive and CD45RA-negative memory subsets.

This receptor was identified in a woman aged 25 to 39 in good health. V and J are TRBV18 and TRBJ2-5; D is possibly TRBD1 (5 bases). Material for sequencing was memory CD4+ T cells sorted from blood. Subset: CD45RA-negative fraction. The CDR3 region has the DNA TGTGCCAGCTCAAAAAGTAGGGGTACCAAAGAGACCCAGTACTTC. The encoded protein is CASSKSRGTKETQYF.